This T cell receptor beta chain was identified in a study of shared clonotypes between healthy human individuals. Study observations and caveats: Sorted-subset sequencing, rarefaction showed, was incomplete despite large depth.

It was across several immunoSEQ plates that each subset's genomic DNA was evenly split. Sequencing was performed with immunoSEQ multiplex PCR; in TCRdb, only in-frame clones are kept and a portion is missing. The repertoire holds approximately 650,000 clones, with about 95% as singletons. About this clone: Its matching antigen is unknown.

Germline values: CDR1 MGHRA, CDR2 YSYEKL. This CDR3 comprises 15 residues. The ends were cut back, 4 bases at V and 0 bases at J, with 9 bases in the middle. CD45RO-negative, CCR7-selected cells formed the naive CD8 fraction, which excluded terminally differentiated effector memory CD45RA+ cells. The TCR comes from a woman in her thirties in good health. The chain uses TRBV4-1 and TRBJ2-2; TRBD1 might be the D (5 bases). Sequencing was done on a sample of naive CD8+ T cells sorted from blood. This chain's CDR3 is CASSRDRTNTGELFF. The CDR3 bases are TGCGCCAGCAGCCGCGACAGAACGAACACCGGGGAGCTGTTTTTT.